The text below deals with one TCR beta chain. Many counts were recorded for this clonotype. Which antigen it targets is not known. Base qualities are not recorded, but no much larger clone differs from it by a single base. The listed sequencing device is Illumina HiSeq 2500. TCR beta libraries were prepared by quantitative 5'-RACE with molecular barcodes. As for the original processing: Disease-linked TCR variants were identified with a new computational method built on a probabilistic model of VDJ rearrangement. In TCRdb, the public reads were trimmed at Q25 with fastp and aligned with MiXCR, with productive beta chains retained. Rows with one shared CDR3 protein collapse into an entry with the most common genes and DNA. Clone size and V and J calls follow TCRdb, not the original study. This sample lists approximately 540,000 distinct CDR3 sequences; roughly 13% were detected once. The ten largest account for almost 7% of the sample.

This sample was included in a study of CD8 T cells in ankylosing spondylitis (dated by TCRdb to about 2017). Regarding the research as a whole: To find TCR variants linked to disease, the study profiled T cell receptor beta repertoires in ankylosing spondylitis patients and healthy donors. The whole study cohort included over a hundred healthy donors and roughly 24 ankylosing spondylitis patients. Peripheral blood was sampled, and synovial fluid was also collected from ankylosing spondylitis patients.

Overall study results and their limits: A TCR beta motif of 8 or 9 highly homologous amino acid variants appeared characteristic of blood from ankylosing spondylitis patients. Some motif variants were previously reported in synovial fluid and blood of reactive arthritis patients, suggesting common disease-initiation mechanisms. A CD8+ phenotype was shown by the disease-linked clones, which were found at relatively low frequencies in peripheral blood. The disease-linked clones were reported to be significantly enriched in matched synovial fluid samples from ankylosing spondylitis patients.

CDR1 SEHNR and CDR2 FQNEAQ are derived from the germline V gene (reference sequence). The junction carries 4 bases between V and J, which are trimmed by 0 bases and 10 bases respectively. Its CDR3 holds 12 amino acids, cysteine through phenylalanine. The read is trimmed to its CDR3 DNA, 36 bases read in frame from base 1. Sequencing used blood, either unsorted or a sorted T cell fraction (not recorded which). The TCR comes from a male donor with ankylosing spondylitis. This sequence uses TRBV7-9 and TRBJ1-6; confidence is insufficient to name the D gene. The DNA sequence is given as TGTGCCAGCAGCTTAGCCGGATCACCCCTCCACTTT. Its amino acids are CASSLAGSPLHF.